The sequence of this T cell receptor beta chain was determined in a study of shared clonotypes between healthy human individuals. The CDR3 loop spans 13 amino acids. V lost 5 bases and J 0 bases, leaving 8 bases between the germline ends. Germline V gene data show CDR1 as SEHNR and CDR2 as FQNEAQ (reference sequence). This was a deep-level run. Profiled with immunoSEQ multiplex PCR; TCRdb holds only in-frame clones, not every one. The repertoire has roughly 2.5 million clones, just over 90% of them found once; the top ten carry roughly 0.15%. The chain links TRBV7-9 to TRBJ2-7; a weak D match, TRBD2 (5 bases). The sample taken for sequencing was naive CD4+ T cells sorted from blood. Subset specified: CD45RA+ positively selected. The sequence came from a man aged 18 to 29 in good health. The CDR3, as DNA: TGTGCCAGCAGCATCGGGGTCTCCTACGAGCAGTACTTC. It specifies CASSIGVSYEQYF.